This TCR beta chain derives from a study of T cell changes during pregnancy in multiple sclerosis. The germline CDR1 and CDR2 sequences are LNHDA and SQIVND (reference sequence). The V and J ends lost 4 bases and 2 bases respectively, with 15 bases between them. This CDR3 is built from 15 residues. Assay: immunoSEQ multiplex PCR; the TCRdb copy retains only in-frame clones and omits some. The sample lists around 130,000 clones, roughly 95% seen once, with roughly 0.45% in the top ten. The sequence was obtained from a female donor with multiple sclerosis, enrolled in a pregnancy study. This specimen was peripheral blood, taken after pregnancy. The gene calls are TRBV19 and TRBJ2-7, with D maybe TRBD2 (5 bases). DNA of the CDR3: TGTGCCAGTAGTACCCCCGGGGTTGACACCTACGAGCAGTACTTC. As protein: CASSTPGVDTYEQYF. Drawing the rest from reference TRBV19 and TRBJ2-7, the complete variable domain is DGGITQSPKYLFRKEGQNVTLSCEQNLNHDAMYWYRQDPGQGLRLIYYSQIVNDFQKGDIAEGYSVSREKKESFPLTVTSAQKNPTAFYLCASSTPGVDTYEQYFGPGTRLTVT.